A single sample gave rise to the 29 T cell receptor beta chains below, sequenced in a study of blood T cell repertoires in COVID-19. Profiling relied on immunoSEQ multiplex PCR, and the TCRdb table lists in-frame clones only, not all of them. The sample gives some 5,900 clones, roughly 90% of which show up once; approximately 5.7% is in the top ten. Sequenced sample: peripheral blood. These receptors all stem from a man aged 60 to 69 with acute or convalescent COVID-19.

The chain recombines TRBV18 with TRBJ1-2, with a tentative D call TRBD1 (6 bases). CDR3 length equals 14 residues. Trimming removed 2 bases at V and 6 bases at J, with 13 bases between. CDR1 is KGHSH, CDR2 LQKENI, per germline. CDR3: CASSPYTQGDGYTF. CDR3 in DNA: TGTGCCAGCTCACCATACACACAGGGTGATGGCTACACCTTC. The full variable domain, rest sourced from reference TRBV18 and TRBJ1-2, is NAGVMQNPRHLVRRRGQEARLRCSPMKGHSHVYWYRQLPEEGLKFMVYLQKENIIDESGMPKERFSAEFPKEGPSILRIQQVVRGDSAAYFCASSPYTQGDGYTFGSGTRLTVV.

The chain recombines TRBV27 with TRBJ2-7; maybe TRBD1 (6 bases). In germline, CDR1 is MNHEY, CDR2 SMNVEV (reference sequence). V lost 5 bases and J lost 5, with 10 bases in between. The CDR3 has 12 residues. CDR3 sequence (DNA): TGTGCCAGCAGTAGAAACAGGGACGAGCAGTACTTC. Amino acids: CASSRNRDEQYF.

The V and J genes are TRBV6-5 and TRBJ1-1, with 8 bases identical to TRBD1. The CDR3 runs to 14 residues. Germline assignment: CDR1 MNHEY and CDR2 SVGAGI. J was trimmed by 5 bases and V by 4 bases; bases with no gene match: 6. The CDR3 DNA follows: TGTGCCAGCAGTTTTGACAGGGGCGGGACTGAAGCTTTCTTT. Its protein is CASSFDRGGTEAFF.

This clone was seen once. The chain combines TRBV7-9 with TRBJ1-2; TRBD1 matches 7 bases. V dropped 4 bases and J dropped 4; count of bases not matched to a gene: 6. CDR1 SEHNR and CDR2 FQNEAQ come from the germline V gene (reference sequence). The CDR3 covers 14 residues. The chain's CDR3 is CASSYTGQLYGYTF. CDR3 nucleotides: TGTGCCAGCAGCTACACGGGACAGCTCTATGGCTACACCTTC.

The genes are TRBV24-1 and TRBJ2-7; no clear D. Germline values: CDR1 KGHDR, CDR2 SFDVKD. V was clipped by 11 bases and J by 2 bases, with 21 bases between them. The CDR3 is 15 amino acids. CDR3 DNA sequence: TGTGCCATCGACGGCGGTCAGAGATCCACCTACGAGCAGTACGTC. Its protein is CAIDGGQRSTYEQYV.

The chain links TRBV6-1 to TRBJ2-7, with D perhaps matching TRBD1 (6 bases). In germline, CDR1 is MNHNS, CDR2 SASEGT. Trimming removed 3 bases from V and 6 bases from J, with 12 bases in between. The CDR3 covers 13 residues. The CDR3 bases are TGTGCCAGCAGTGACAACACAGGGACCGAGCAGTACGTC. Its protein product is CASSDNTGTEQYV.

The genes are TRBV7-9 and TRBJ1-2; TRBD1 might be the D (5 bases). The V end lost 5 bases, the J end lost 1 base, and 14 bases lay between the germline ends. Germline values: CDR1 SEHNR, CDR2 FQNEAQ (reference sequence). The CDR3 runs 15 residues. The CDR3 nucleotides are TGTGCCAGCAGCCCCTTTGACAGAAGTAACTATGGCTACACCTTC. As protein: CASSPFDRSNYGYTF. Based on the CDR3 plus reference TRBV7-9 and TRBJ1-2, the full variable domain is DTGVSQNPRHKITKRGQNVTFRCDPISEHNRLYWYRQTLGQGPEFLTYFQNEAQLEKSRLLSDRFSAERPKGSFSTLEIQRTEQGDSAMYLCASSPFDRSNYGYTFGSGTRLTVV.

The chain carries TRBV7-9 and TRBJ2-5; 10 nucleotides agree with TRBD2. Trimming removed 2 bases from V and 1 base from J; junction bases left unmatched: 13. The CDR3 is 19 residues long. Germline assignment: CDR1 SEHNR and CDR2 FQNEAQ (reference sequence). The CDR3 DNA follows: TGTGCCAGCAGCTTAATGCGGGCTAGCGGGAGTTGGGGCCAAGAGACCCAGTACTTC. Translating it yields CASSLMRASGSWGQETQYF.

The CDR3 here is CASSTRGTIGAFF. In DNA form, the CDR3 reads TGTGCCAGTAGTACCCGGGGAACAATCGGAGCTTTCTTT. The chain joins TRBV19 to TRBJ1-1; no firm D call. The germline V and J ends were trimmed by 4 bases and 10 bases, with 16 bases remaining between them. In germline, CDR1 is LNHDA, CDR2 SQIVND (reference sequence). The CDR3 length is 13 residues.

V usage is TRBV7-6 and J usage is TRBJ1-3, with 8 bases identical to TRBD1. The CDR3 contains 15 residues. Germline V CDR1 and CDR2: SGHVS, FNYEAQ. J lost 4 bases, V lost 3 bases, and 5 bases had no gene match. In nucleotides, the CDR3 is TGTGCCAGCAGCTTGACAGGGGCAGGGGGAAACACCATATATTTT. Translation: CASSLTGAGGNTIYF.

The CDR3 DNA sequence: TGTGCCAGCAGCCCACAGGGAGAGGGGCACGGGGAGCTGTTTTTT. This gives the protein CASSPQGEGHGELFF. This chain connects TRBV6-4 to TRBJ2-2, with D possibly TRBD1 on 6 matching bases. CDR1 MRHNA and CDR2 SNTAGT come from the germline V gene. The CDR3 loop spans 15 amino acids. V was pared by 6 bases and J by 7 bases, with 18 bases between.

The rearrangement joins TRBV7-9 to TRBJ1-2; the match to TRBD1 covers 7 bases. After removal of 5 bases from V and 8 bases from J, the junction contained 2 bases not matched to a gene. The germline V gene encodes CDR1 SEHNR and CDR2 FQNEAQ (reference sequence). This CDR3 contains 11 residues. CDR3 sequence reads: CASSTGEGYTF. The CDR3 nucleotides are TGTGCCAGCAGCACAGGGGAAGGCTACACCTTC.

The CDR3 nucleotides are TGTGCCAGTAGTAGGACGGGAAATCAGCCCCAGCATTTT. Protein product: CASSRTGNQPQHF. The V gene is TRBV9, the J gene TRBJ1-5, with D uncertain. The germline V gene encodes CDR1 SGDLS and CDR2 YYNGEE. V gave up 8 bases and J gave up 4 bases, with 13 bases separating them. CDR3 length equals 13 residues.

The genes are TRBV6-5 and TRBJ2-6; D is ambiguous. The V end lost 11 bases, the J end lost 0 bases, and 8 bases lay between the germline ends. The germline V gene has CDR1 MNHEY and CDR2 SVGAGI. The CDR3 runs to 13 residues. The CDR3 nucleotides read TGTGCCGCTGGAGTCTCTGGGGCCAACGTCCTGACTTTC. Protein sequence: CAAGVSGANVLTF.

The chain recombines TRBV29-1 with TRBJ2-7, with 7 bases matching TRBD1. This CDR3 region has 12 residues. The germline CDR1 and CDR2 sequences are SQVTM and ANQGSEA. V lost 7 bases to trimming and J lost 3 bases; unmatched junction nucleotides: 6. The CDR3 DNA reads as TGCAGCGCATTGACAGGGTACTACGAGCAGTACGTC. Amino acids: CSALTGYYEQYV.

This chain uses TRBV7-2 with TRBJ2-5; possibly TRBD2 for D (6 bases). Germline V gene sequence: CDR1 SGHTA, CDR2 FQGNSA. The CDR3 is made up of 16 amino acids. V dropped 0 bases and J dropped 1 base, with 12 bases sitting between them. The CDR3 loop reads CASSLAPAGLQETQYF. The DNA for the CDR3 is TGTGCCAGCAGCTTAGCGCCAGCGGGTCTCCAAGAGACCCAGTACTTC.

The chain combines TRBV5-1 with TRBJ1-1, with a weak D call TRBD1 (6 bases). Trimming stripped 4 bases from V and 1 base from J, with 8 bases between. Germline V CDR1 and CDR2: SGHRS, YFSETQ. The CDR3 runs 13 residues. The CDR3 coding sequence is TGCGCCAGCAGCGGGGGACAGAACACTGAAGCTTTCTTT. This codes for CASSGGQNTEAFF.

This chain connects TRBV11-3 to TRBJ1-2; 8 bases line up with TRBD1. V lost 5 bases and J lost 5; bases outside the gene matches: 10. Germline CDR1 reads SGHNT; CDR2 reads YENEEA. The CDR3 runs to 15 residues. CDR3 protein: CASSQDPGGGYGYTF. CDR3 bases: TGTGCCAGCAGCCAAGACCCAGGGGGCGGGTATGGCTACACCTTC.

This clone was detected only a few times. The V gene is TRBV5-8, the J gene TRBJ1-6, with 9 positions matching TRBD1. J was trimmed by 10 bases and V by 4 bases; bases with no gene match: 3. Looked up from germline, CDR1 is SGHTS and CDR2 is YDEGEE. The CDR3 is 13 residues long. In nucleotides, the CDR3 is TGTGCCAGCAGCCACAGGGGGCTATCACCCCTCCACTTT. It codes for CASSHRGLSPLHF.

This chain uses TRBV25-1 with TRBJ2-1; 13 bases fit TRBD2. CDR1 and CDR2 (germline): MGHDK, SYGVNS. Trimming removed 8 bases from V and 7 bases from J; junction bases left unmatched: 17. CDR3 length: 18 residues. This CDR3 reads CASGGSDPTSGRANEQFF. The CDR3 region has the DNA TGTGCCAGCGGAGGGAGTGACCCCACTAGCGGGAGGGCGAATGAGCAGTTCTTC.

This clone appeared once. CDR3 nucleotide sequence: TGTGCCTGGGGCAGGGACAGAGGAGAGACCCAGTACTTC. Translated: CAWGRDRGETQYF. The V and J genes are TRBV30 and TRBJ2-5, with 7 bases identical to TRBD1. CDR3 length equals 13 residues. V shed 5 bases, J shed 4 bases, and the junction held 7 bases outside the gene matches. Germline V lookup: CDR1 GTSNPN, CDR2 SVGIG (reference sequence). Complete variable domain (other parts from reference TRBV30 and TRBJ2-5): SQTIHQWPATLVQPVGSPLSLECTVEGTSNPNLYWYRQAAGRGLQLLFYSVGIGQISSEVPQNLSASRPQDRQFILSSKKLLLSDSGFYLCAWGRDRGETQYFGPGTRLLVL.

The CDR3 nucleotides are TGCAGTGCAAGCGGGAACACTGAAGCTTTCTTT. Its protein product is CSASGNTEAFF. The chain employs TRBV20-1 and TRBJ1-1; D remains unclear. The CDR3 sequence is 11 residues long. CDR1 and CDR2 (germline): DFQATT, SNEGSKA (reference sequence). V was cut by 6 bases and J by 1 base, with 6 bases left in between.

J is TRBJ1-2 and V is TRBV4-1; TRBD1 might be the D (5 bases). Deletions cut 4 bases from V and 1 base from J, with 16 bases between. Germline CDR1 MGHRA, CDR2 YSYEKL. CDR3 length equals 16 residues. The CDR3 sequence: CASSPAAEQVNYGYTF. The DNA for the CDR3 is TGCGCCAGCAGCCCCGCGGCGGAACAGGTTAACTATGGCTACACCTTC.

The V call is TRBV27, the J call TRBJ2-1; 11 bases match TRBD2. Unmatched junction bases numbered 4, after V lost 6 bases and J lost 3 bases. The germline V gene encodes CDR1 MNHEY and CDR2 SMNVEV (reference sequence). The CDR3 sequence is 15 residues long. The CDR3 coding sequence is TGTGCCAGCAGCTATCTAGCGGGAGGCTACAATGAGCAGTTCTTC. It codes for CASSYLAGGYNEQFF.

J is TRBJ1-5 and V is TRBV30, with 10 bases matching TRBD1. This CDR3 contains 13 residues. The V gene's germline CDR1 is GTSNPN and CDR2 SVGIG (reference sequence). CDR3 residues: CARDRGVNQPQHF. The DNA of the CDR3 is TGTGCGCGGGACAGGGGCGTCAATCAGCCCCAGCATTTT. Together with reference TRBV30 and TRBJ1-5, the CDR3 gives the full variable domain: SQTIHQWPATLVQPVGSPLSLECTVEGTSNPNLYWYRQAAGRGLQLLFYSVGIGQISSEVPQNLSASRPQDRQFILSSKKLLLSDSGFYLCARDRGVNQPQHFGDGTRLSIL.

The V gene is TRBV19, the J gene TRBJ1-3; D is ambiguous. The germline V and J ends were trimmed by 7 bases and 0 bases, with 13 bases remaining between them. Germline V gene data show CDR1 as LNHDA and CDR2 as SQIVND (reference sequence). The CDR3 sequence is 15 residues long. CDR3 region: CASTPTEISGNTIYF. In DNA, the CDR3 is TGTGCCAGTACCCCCACCGAGATCTCTGGAAACACCATATATTTT. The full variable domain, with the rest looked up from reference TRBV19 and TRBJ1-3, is DGGITQSPKYLFRKEGQNVTLSCEQNLNHDAMYWYRQDPGQGLRLIYYSQIVNDFQKGDIAEGYSVSREKKESFPLTVTSAQKNPTAFYLCASTPTEISGNTIYFGEGSWLTVV.

The CDR3 coding sequence is TGCGCCAGCAGCCAAGAGCGGGGGGGCCAAGAGACCCAGTACTTC. The encoded protein is CASSQERGGQETQYF. This chain connects TRBV4-3 to TRBJ2-5; 9 bases align to TRBD2. The CDR3 covers 15 residues. Germline assignment: CDR1 LGHNA and CDR2 YSLEER. V lost 0 bases to trimming and J lost 1 base; unmatched junction nucleotides: 0.

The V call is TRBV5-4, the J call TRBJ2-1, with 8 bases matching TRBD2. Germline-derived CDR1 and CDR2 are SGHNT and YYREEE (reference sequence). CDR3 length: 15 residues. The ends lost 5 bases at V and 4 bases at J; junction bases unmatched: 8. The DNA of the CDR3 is TGTGCCAGCAGGGAAAGCGGGGGTTCTTACAATGAGCAGTTCTTC. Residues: CASRESGGSYNEQFF.

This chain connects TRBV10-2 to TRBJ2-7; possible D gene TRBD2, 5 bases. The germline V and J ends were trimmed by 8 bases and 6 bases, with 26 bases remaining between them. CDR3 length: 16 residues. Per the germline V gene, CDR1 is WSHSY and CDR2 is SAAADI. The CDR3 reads CASLALRTPPYREQYV. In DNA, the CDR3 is TGCGCCAGCCTAGCTTTACGGACCCCCCCGTATCGCGAGCAGTACGTC.